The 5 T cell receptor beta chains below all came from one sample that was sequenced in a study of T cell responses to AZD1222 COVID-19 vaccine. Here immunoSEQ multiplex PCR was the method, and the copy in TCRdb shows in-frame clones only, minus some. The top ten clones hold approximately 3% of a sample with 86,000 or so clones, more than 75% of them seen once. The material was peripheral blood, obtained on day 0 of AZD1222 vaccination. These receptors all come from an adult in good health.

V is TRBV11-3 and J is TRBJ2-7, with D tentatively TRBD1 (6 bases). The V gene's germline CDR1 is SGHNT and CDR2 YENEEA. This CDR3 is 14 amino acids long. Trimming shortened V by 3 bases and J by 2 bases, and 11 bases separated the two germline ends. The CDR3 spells CASSFSDRPYEQYF. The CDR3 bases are TGTGCCAGCAGCTTCAGCGACAGGCCCTACGAGCAGTACTTC.

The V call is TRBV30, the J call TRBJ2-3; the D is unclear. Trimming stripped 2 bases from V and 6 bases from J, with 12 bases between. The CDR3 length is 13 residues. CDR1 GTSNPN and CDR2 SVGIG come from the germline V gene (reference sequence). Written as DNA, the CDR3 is TGTGCCTGGAGTTCACAGCCTCCGGATACGCAGTATTTT. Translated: CAWSSQPPDTQYF. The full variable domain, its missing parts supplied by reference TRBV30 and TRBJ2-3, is SQTIHQWPATLVQPVGSPLSLECTVEGTSNPNLYWYRQAAGRGLQLLFYSVGIGQISSEVPQNLSASRPQDRQFILSSKKLLLSDSGFYLCAWSSQPPDTQYFGPGTRLTVL.

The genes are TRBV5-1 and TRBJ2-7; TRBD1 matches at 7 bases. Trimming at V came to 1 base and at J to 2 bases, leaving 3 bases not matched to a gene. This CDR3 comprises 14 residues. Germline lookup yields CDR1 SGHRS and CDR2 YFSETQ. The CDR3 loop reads CASSLLQGTYEQYF. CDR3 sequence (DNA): TGCGCCAGCAGCTTGTTACAGGGGACCTACGAGCAGTACTTC.

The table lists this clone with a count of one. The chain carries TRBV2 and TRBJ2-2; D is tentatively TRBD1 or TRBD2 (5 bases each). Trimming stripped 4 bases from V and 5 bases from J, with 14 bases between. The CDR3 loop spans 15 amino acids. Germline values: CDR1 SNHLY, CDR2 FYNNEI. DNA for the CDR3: TGTGCCAGCAGTGCTGAGGGGTTAGGGACCGGGGAGCTGTTTTTT. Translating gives CASSAEGLGTGELFF.

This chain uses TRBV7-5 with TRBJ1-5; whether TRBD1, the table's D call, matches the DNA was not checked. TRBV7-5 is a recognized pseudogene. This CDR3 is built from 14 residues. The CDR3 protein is CARSLERGNQPQHF. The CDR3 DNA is TGTGCCAGAAGCTTAGAAAGGGGTAATCAGCCCCAGCATTTT.